This T cell receptor beta chain was captured in a study of blood T cell repertoires in COVID-19. About the research overall: T cells, B-cell-depleted T cells, or PBMCs provided the cDNA or gDNA that served as material.

This CDR3 region has 16 residues. Germline V gene lookup returns CDR1 MNHEY and CDR2 SVGAGI. Trimming shortened V by 2 bases and J by 1 base, and 12 bases separated the two germline ends. Only in-frame clones appear in the TCRdb table, and some are missing; sequencing was by immunoSEQ multiplex PCR. The data contain about 160,000 clones, about 77% of them seen just once; the ten biggest clones take up approximately 15%. This sequence joins TRBV6-5 and TRBJ1-3; perhaps TRBD1 as D (6 bases). The sequence was obtained from a woman aged 80 or older with acute or convalescent COVID-19. Sequencing was done on a sample of peripheral blood. This CDR3 reads CASSYGPTGSGNTIYF. CDR3 nucleotides: TGTGCCAGCAGTTACGGTCCTACAGGGTCTGGAAACACCATATATTTT.